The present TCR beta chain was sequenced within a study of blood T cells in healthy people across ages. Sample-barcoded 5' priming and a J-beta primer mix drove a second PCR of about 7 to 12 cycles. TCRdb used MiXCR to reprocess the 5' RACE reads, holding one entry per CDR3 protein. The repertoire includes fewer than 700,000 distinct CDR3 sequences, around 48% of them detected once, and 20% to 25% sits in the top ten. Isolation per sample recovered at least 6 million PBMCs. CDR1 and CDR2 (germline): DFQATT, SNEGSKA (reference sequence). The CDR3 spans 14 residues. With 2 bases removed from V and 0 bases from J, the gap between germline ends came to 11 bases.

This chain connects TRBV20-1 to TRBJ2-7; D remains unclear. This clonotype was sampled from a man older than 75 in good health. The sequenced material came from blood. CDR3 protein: CSARKTGNSYEQYF. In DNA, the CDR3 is TGCAGTGCTAGAAAGACTGGGAACTCCTACGAGCAGTACTTC.